This paragraph covers one TCR beta chain sequence. Its antigen is unknown. The sample comes from a study of cytomegalovirus exposure and HLA in healthy donors. Study outcomes and limitations: When analyzed later, a missense DCLRE1C variant was found to be linked to TCR beta V- and J-gene trimming. Later analysis identified around 15,000 TCR beta sequences associated with HLA alleles, using a false discovery rate threshold of 0.05.

The PCR employed 60 Vbeta primers together with 13 Jbeta primers. The repertoire was sequenced with immunoSEQ multiplex PCR; TCRdb's copy has only in-frame clones and lacks some. The profile shows about 150,000 clones, 70% to 85% of them singletons. Germline V gives CDR1 MNHNY, CDR2 SVGAGI (reference sequence). V was clipped by 0 bases and J by 3 bases, with 9 bases between them. This CDR3 spans 15 amino acids. The material sequenced was PBMCs. The sequence was collected from a woman in her twenties or thirties in good health and CMV-seropositive. This rearrangement joins TRBV6-6 to TRBJ1-3; tentatively, D is TRBD1 (5 bases). The CDR3 reads CASSYSGGFGNTIYF. CDR3 sequence (DNA): TGTGCCAGCAGTTACTCTGGGGGGTTTGGAAACACCATATATTTT.